Reported below is one T cell receptor (beta chain). Profiling relied on immunoSEQ multiplex PCR, and the TCRdb table lists in-frame clones only, not all of them. The sample lists fewer than 65,000 clones, about 89% seen once, with 5.2% in the top ten. The data derive from a study of technical replicates of blood from several donors. V was shortened by 2 bases and J by 7 bases, with 11 bases between the two germline ends. The CDR3 runs 12 residues. Per the germline V gene, CDR1 is SQVTM and CDR2 is ANQGSEA. The rearrangement links TRBV29-1 to TRBJ2-5; possibly TRBD1 for D (5 bases). The sample comprised PBMCs. The sequence came from a human donor in good health. Some clones in this sample may be carry-over from other donors' samples. In DNA form, the CDR3 reads TGCAGCGTTGAACCCAGGGTGGGGACCCAGTACTTC. It codes for CSVEPRVGTQYF. Full variable domain (remainder filled in from reference TRBV29-1 and TRBJ2-5): SAVISQKPSRDICQRGTSLTIQCQVDSQVTMMFWYRQQPGQSLTLIATANQGSEATYESGFVIDKFPISRPNLTFSTLTVSNMSPEDSSIYLCSVEPRVGTQYFGPGTRLLVL.